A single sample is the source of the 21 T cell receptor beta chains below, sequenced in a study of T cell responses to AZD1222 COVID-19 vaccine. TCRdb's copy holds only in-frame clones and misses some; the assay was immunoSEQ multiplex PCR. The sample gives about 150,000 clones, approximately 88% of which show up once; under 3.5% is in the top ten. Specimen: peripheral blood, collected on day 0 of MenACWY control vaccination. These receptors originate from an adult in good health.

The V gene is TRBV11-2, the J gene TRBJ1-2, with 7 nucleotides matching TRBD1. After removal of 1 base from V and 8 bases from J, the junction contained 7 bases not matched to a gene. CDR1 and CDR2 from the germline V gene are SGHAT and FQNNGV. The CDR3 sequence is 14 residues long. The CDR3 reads CASSLGSTGEGYTF. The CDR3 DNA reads TGTGCCAGCAGCTTAGGTAGTACAGGGGAAGGCTACACCTTC.

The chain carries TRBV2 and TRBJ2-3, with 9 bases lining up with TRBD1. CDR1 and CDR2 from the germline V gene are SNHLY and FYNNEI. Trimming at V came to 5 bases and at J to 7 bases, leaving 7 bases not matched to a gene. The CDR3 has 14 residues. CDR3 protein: CASSRTGESNTQYF. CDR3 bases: TGTGCCAGCAGTAGGACAGGGGAGTCGAATACGCAGTATTTT.

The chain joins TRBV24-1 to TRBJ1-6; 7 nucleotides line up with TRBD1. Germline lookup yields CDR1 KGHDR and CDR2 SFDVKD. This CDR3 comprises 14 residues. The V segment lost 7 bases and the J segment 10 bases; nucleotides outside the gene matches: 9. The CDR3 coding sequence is TGTGCCACCAGCTACGGACAGGATGGGTCACCCCTCCACTTT. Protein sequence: CATSYGQDGSPLHF.

Here the CDR3 DNA reads TGTGCCAGCTCACAACAGGGGACTAGCAATCAGCCCCAGCATTTT. Protein: CASSQQGTSNQPQHF. This rearrangement joins TRBV18 to TRBJ1-5, with TRBD1 matching 7 bases. Germline V gives CDR1 KGHSH, CDR2 LQKENI. The CDR3 extends over 15 amino acids. Germline trimming cut 4 bases from V and 0 bases from J; bases unmatched to any gene: 3.

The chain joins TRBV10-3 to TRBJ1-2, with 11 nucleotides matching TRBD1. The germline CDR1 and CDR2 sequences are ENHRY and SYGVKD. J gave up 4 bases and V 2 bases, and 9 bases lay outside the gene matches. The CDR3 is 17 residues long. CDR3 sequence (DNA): TGTGCCATCAGTGAGGGACAGGGGGCAATACCCCCCTATGGCTACACCTTC. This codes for CAISEGQGAIPPYGYTF.

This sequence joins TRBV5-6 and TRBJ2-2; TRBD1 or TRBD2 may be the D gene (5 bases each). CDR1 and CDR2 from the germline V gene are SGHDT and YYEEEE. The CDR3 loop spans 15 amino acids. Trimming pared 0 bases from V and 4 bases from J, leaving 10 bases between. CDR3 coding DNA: TGTGCCAGCAGCTTGGCCAACGGGGCCACCGGGGAGCTGTTTTTT. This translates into CASSLANGATGELFF.

The CDR3 bases are TGTGCCAGCAGGGGGGGGCTGGCCGTTGGCACAGATACGCAGTATTTT. Amino acid sequence: CASRGGLAVGTDTQYF. This chain links TRBV2 with TRBJ2-3, with TRBD2 as a possible D gene (7 bases). This CDR3 has 16 residues. V was shortened by 6 bases and J by 1 base, with 17 bases between the two germline ends. The germline CDR1 and CDR2 sequences are SNHLY and FYNNEI.

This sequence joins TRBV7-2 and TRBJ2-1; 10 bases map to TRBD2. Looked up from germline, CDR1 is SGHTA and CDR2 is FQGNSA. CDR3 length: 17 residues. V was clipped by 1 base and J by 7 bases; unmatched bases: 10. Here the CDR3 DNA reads TGTGCCAGCAGCTTAGTGGCTAGCGGGAGAATAAGGAATGAGCAGTTCTTC. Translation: CASSLVASGRIRNEQFF.

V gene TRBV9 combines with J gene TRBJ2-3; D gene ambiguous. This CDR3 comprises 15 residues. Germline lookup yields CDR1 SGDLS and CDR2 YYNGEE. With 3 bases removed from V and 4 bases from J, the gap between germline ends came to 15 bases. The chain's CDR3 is CASSGDPGSADTQYF. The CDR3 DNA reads TGTGCCAGCAGCGGAGACCCTGGATCTGCAGATACGCAGTATTTT.

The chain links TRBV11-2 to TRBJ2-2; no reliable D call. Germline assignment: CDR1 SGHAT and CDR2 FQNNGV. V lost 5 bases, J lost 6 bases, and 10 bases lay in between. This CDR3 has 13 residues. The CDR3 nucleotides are TGTGCCAGCAGCCCCAACAAGGCCGGGGAGCTGTTTTTT. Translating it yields CASSPNKAGELFF.

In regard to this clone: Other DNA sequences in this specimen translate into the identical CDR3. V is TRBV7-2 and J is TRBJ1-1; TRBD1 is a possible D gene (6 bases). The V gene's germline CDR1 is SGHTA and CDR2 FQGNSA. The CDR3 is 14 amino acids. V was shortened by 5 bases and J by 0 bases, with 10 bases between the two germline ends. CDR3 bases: TGTGCCAGCAGCCCGGGACACCTGAACACTGAAGCTTTCTTT. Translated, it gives CASSPGHLNTEAFF.

The CDR3 DNA follows: TGTGCCAGCAGCGCTGACAGGCCCTCTGGTGAAAAACTGTTTTTT. Amino acid sequence: CASSADRPSGEKLFF. The J gene is TRBJ1-4, the V gene TRBV9; a weak D match, TRBD1 (6 bases). CDR1 and CDR2 from the germline V gene are SGDLS and YYNGEE. V dropped 3 bases and J dropped 7 bases, with 16 bases sitting between them. There are 15 residues in the CDR3.

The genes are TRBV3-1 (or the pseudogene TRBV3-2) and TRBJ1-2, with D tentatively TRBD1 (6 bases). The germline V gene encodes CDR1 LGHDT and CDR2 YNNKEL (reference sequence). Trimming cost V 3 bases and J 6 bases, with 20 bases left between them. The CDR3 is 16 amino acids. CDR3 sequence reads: CASSHAALQGRNGYTF. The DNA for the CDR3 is TGTGCCAGCAGCCATGCGGCCCTTCAGGGGAGGAATGGCTACACCTTC.

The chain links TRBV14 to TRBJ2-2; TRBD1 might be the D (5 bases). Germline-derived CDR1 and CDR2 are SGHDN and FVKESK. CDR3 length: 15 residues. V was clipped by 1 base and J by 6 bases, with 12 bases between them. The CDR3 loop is CASSQVRQGAGELFF. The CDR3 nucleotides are TGTGCCAGCAGCCAAGTTCGTCAGGGCGCCGGGGAGCTGTTTTTT.

The CDR3 bases are TGTGCCCCTCCTAAGGGGTATAATTCACCCCTCCACTTT. Translation: CAPPKGYNSPLHF. The chain uses TRBV21-1 and TRBJ1-6; no DNA check was done on the table's D call, TRBD1. TRBV21-1 is annotated as a pseudogene. The CDR3 consists of 13 residues.

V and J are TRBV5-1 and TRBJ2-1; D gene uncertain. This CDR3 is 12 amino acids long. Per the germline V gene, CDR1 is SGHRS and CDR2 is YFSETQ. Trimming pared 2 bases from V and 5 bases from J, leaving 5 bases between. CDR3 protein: CASSLRNNEQFF. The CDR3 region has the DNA TGCGCCAGCAGCTTAAGGAACAATGAGCAGTTCTTC. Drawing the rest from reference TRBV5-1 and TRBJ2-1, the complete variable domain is KAGVTQTPRYLIKTRGQQVTLSCSPISGHRSVSWYQQTPGQGLQFLFEYFSETQRNKGNFPGRFSGRQFSNSRSEMNVSTLELGDSALYLCASSLRNNEQFFGPGTRLTVL.

The CDR3 nucleotides are TGTGCCAGCAGCTTTAGGGGCAGCCGACTCCTGAACACTGAAGCTTTCTTT. Its protein product is CASSFRGSRLLNTEAFF. This chain connects TRBV7-2 to TRBJ1-1; D is perhaps TRBD1 (5 bases). V lost 3 bases to trimming and J lost 0 bases, with 17 bases between them. Looked up from germline, CDR1 is SGHTA and CDR2 is FQGNSA. The CDR3 is made up of 17 amino acids.

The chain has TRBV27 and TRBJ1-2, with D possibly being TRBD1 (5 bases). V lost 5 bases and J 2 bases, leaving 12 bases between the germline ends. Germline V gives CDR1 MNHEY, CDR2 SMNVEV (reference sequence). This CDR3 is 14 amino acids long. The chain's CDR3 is CASSPQWGNYGYTF. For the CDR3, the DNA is TGTGCCAGCAGTCCCCAGTGGGGCAACTATGGCTACACCTTC.

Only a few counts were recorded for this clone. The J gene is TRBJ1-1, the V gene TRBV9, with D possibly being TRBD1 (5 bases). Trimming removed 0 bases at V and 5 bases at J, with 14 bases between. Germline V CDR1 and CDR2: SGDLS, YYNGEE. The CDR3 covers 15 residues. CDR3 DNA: TGTGCCAGCAGCGTAGGCCCAGGGATGAGGACTGAAGCTTTCTTT. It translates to CASSVGPGMRTEAFF.

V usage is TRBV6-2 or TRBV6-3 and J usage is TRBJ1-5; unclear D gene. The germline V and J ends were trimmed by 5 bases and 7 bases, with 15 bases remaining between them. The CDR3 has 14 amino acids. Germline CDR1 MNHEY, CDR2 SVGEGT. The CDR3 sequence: CASSVALGRQPQHF. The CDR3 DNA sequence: TGTGCCAGCAGTGTGGCTTTAGGGAGACAGCCCCAGCATTTT.

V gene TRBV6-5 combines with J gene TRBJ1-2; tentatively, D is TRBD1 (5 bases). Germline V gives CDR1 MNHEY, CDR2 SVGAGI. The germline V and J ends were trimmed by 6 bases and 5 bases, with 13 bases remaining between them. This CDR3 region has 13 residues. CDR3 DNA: TGTGCCAGCAGAATGGGGCAGCTTTATGGCTACACCTTC. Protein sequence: CASRMGQLYGYTF.